Listed below are T cell receptor beta chains from one sample, sequenced in a study of regulatory T cells in long-lasting Graves disease. TCRdb re-derived calls from the multiplex PCR reads in MiXCR, one entry per CDR3 protein. The sample records 450,000 or so distinct CDR3 sequences, less than 25% being singletons. This specimen was peripheral blood mononuclear cells (PBMCs), taken when the disease was refractory, from a patient treated with antithyroid drugs. The origin of the receptors is a female donor with Graves disease. Each CDR3 is given with its conserved first and last residue. The D gene is left open where the match is weak. Size values are once, few and many counts, or a class for expanded clones, and some rows have none.

D gene	V gene	clone size	J gene	CDR3 protein	CDR3 DNA
NA	TRBV4-2	many	TRBJ2-7	CASSQTEGGDEQYF	TGTGCCAGCAGCCAGACCGAAGGAGGGGACGAGCAGTACTTC
NA	TRBV6-1	many	TRBJ1-2	CASRLTGLDGYTF	TGTGCCAGCAGACTCACAGGGCTGGATGGCTACACCTTC
NA	TRBV12-3/TRBV12-4	many	TRBJ1-2	CASSGSTVLGGYTF	TGTGCCAGCAGCGGGTCGACAGTTTTGGGTGGCTACACCTTC
TRBD1	TRBV10-1	NA	TRBJ2-7	CASSTGQGFEQYF	TGCGCCAGCAGTACGGGACAGGGGTTCGAGCAGTACTTC
NA	TRBV2	many	TRBJ1-2	CASRRTGLNYGYTF	TGTGCCAGCAGGAGAACAGGGCTCAACTATGGCTACACCTTC
NA	TRBV5-5	few	TRBJ1-1	CASTPRAGPRGETEAFF	TGTGCCAGCACCCCCCGTGCGGGCCCGCGGGGGGAGACTGAAGCTTTCTTT
NA	TRBV12-3/TRBV12-4	NA	TRBJ2-7	CASGYFWTYEQYF	TGTGCCAGCGGTTATTTTTGGACCTACGAGCAGTACTTC
TRBD2	TRBV7-9	NA	TRBJ2-4	CASSLGRLADRTKNIQYF	TGTGCCAGCAGCTTAGGACGTCTAGCGGACCGAACCAAAAACATTCAGTACTTC
NA	TRBV2	few	TRBJ1-2	CASREAGRGYTF	TGTGCCAGCAGGGAGGCGGGAAGGGGCTACACCTTC
TRBD1	TRBV2	many	TRBJ1-2	CASSSGQGANGYTF	TGTGCCAGCAGTTCGGGACAGGGGGCGAATGGCTACACCTTC
NA	TRBV5-1	NA	TRBJ1-1	CASSGWGRDTEAFF	TGCGCCAGCAGCGGGTGGGGTAGGGACACTGAAGCTTTCTTT
NA	TRBV20-1	NA	TRBJ1-1	CSARDQPTEAFF	TGCAGTGCTAGAGATCAGCCCACTGAAGCTTTCTTT
NA	TRBV19	NA	TRBJ1-5	CASSNTDGWDQPQHF	TGTGCCAGTAGTAACACGGACGGATGGGATCAGCCCCAGCATTTT
NA	TRBV28	many	TRBJ1-2	CASTSQGVGYTF	TGTGCCAGCACCTCTCAGGGAGTTGGCTACACCTTC
TRBD1	TRBV2	many	TRBJ1-1	CASRHGQGARRTEAFF	TGTGCCAGCAGGCACGGACAGGGGGCAAGAAGGACTGAAGCTTTCTTT
NA	TRBV28	many	TRBJ2-7	CASTPRGRGGSSYEQYF	TGTGCCAGCACCCCCCGCGGGCGTGGGGGAAGCTCCTACGAGCAGTACTTC
NA	TRBV6-1	NA	TRBJ1-1	CASIPHRVNTEAFF	TGTGCCAGCATCCCTCATCGGGTAAACACTGAAGCTTTCTTT
TRBD2	TRBV2	NA	TRBJ2-1	CASRREVLGGEQFF	TGTGCCAGCAGACGGGAGGTCCTTGGGGGTGAGCAGTTCTTC
NA	TRBV28	many	TRBJ2-5	CASSGVDQETQYF	TGTGCCAGCAGTGGGGTTGATCAAGAGACCCAGTACTTC
NA	TRBV27	few	TRBJ2-1	CASTHGRGTTSSYNEQFF	TGTGCCAGCACCCATGGACGGGGCACCACTAGCTCCTACAATGAGCAGTTCTTC
NA	TRBV18	few	TRBJ1-5	CASSHRASNQPQHF	TGTGCCAGCTCTCACAGGGCCAGCAATCAGCCCCAGCATTTT
NA	TRBV19	few	TRBJ2-3	CAASRTASTDTQYF	TGTGCCGCTTCAAGGACAGCTAGCACAGATACGCAGTATTTT
TRBD1	TRBV5-1	NA	TRBJ2-7	CASSFARTGTNYEQYF	TGCGCCAGCAGCTTCGCAAGGACAGGGACAAACTACGAGCAGTACTTC
TRBD2	TRBV28	many	TRBJ2-5	CASSFIAGGSGETQYF	TGTGCCAGCAGTTTCATTGCGGGCGGGAGTGGAGAGACCCAGTACTTC
NA	TRBV12-3/TRBV12-4	NA	TRBJ1-3	CASSQGGLGNTIYF	TGTGCCAGCAGCCAAGGGGGTCTCGGAAACACCATATATTTT
TRBD2	TRBV12-3/TRBV12-4	NA	TRBJ2-7	CASSLQAGGTSEQYF	TGTGCCAGCAGTTTACAAGCGGGAGGGACGTCTGAGCAGTACTTC
TRBD1	TRBV11-2	few	TRBJ1-5	CASSLAVQGALGNQPQHF	TGTGCCAGCAGCTTGGCCGTTCAGGGGGCGCTCGGGAATCAGCCCCAGCATTTT
TRBD2	TRBV28	NA	TRBJ2-7	CASSFDAREGYEQYF	TGTGCCAGCAGTTTTGACGCGCGGGAGGGCTACGAGCAGTACTTC
TRBD2	TRBV2	many	TRBJ2-7	CASRGSWAGDDEQYF	TGTGCCAGCAGGGGCTCTTGGGCGGGAGACGACGAGCAGTACTTC
NA	TRBV27	many	TRBJ2-7	CASSLTRQGGDEQYF	TGTGCCAGCAGTTTAACTCGGCAGGGGGGCGACGAGCAGTACTTC
NA	TRBV4-1	NA	TRBJ2-3	CASSQEQRADTQYF	TGCGCCAGCAGCCAAGAGCAGCGCGCAGATACGCAGTATTTT
NA	TRBV29-1	NA	TRBJ1-1	CSVGRWQGLGTEAFF	TGCAGCGTCGGTAGATGGCAGGGGCTGGGGACTGAAGCTTTCTTT
TRBD2	TRBV2	many	TRBJ2-2	CASILVAGGTGELFF	TGTGCCAGCATATTGGTAGCGGGAGGCACCGGGGAGCTGTTTTTT
NA	TRBV19	few	TRBJ1-1	CASSVSGTPVNTEAFF	TGTGCCAGTAGTGTCTCCGGGACACCAGTGAACACTGAAGCTTTCTTT
NA	TRBV5-1	many	TRBJ2-5	CASSIYGETQYF	TGTGCCAGCAGCATCTACGGGGAGACCCAGTACTTC
NA	TRBV27	many	TRBJ2-4	CASSSQRLGAKNIQYF	TGTGCCAGCAGTAGTCAAAGGCTAGGGGCCAAAAACATTCAGTACTTC
NA	TRBV13	few	TRBJ2-2	CASSPRGGTVTGELFF	TGTGCCAGCAGCCCGCGCGGCGGGACTGTCACCGGGGAGCTGTTTTTT
NA	TRBV4-2	NA	TRBJ2-2	CASIETPIRVGTGELFF	TGTGCCAGCATTGAGACACCGATTCGGGTGGGCACCGGGGAGCTGTTTTTT
TRBD2	TRBV5-1	NA	TRBJ2-2	CASSGLAETAGTGELFF	TGCGCCAGCAGCGGACTAGCGGAGACCGCGGGCACCGGGGAGCTGTTTTTT
NA	TRBV27	NA	TRBJ2-1	CASSLSKEIYNEQFF	TGTGCCAGCAGTTTATCGAAAGAAATCTACAATGAGCAGTTCTTC
TRBD1	TRBV5-1	NA	TRBJ1-1	CASSLGTGWENTEAFF	TGCGCCAGCAGCCTAGGGACAGGGTGGGAAAACACTGAAGCTTTCTTT
TRBD1	TRBV11-1	few	TRBJ1-2	CASSVGGTGADGYTF	TGTGCCAGCAGCGTAGGAGGGACAGGGGCGGATGGCTACACCTTC
TRBD2	TRBV12-3/TRBV12-4	NA	TRBJ2-5	CASSSIGTSGFQETQYF	TGTGCCAGCAGTTCGATCGGGACTAGCGGTTTCCAAGAGACCCAGTACTTC
TRBD2	TRBV12-3/TRBV12-4	NA	TRBJ2-1	CASSPLAGGHQNEQFF	TGTGCCAGCAGTCCACTAGCGGGAGGGCATCAGAATGAGCAGTTCTTC
TRBD1	TRBV6-5	NA	TRBJ1-5	CASSYRTGESQPQHF	TGTGCCAGCAGTTATCGGACAGGGGAGTCCCAGCCCCAGCATTTT
NA	TRBV6-9	NA	TRBJ1-1	CASSYIGAEAFF	TGTGCCAGCAGTTACATAGGGGCTGAAGCTTTCTTT
TRBD2	TRBV19	NA	TRBJ2-2	CASRWGRANTGELFF	TGTGCCAGTAGATGGGGGAGGGCGAACACCGGGGAGCTGTTTTTT
TRBD1	TRBV28	many	TRBJ2-7	CATHRDRGDEQYF	TGTGCCACTCACCGGGACAGGGGCGACGAGCAGTACTTC
NA	TRBV18	NA	TRBJ2-5	CASSPPGFGEETQYF	TGTGCCAGCTCACCACCGGGGTTCGGCGAAGAGACCCAGTACTTC
NA	TRBV6-1	few	TRBJ2-7	CASSPSGHFSYEQYF	TGTGCCAGCAGTCCCTCCGGACACTTCTCCTACGAGCAGTACTTC
NA	TRBV11-3	few	TRBJ2-3	CASSLGRNTQYF	TGTGCCAGCAGCTTAGGCCGAAATACGCAGTATTTT
NA	TRBV11-2	many	TRBJ2-7	CASSLEIVHEQYF	TGTGCCAGCAGCTTAGAGATAGTCCACGAGCAGTACTTC